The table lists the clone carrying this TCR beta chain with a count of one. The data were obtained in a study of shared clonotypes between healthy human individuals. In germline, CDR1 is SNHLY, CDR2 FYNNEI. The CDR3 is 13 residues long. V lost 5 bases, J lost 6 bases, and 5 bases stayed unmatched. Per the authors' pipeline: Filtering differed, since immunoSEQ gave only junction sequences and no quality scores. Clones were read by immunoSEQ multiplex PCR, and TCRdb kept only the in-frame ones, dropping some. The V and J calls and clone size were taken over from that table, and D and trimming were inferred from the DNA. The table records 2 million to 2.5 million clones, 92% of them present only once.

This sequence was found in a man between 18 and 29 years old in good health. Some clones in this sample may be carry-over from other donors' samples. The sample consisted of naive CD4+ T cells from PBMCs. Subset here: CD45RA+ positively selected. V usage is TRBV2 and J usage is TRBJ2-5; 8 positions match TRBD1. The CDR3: CASSSGTGQTQYF. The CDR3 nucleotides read TGTGCCAGCAGTTCCGGGACAGGACAGACCCAGTACTTC.